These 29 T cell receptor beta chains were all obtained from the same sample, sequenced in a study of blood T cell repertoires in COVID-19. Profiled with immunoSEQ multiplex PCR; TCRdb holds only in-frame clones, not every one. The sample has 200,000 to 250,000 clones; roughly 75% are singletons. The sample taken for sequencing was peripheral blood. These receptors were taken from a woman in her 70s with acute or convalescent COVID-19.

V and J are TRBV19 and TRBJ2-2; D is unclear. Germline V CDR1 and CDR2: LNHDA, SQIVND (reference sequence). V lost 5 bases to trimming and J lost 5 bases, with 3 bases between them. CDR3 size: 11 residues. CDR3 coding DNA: TGTGCCAGTAGTCTTACCGGGGAGCTGTTTTTT. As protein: CASSLTGELFF.

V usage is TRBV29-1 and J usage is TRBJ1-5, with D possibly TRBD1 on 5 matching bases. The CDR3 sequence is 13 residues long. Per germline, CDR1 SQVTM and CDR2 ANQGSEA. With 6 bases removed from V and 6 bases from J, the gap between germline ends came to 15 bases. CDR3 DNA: TGCAGCGTATCGGGGGGAATCGGTCAGCCCCAGCATTTT. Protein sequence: CSVSGGIGQPQHF.

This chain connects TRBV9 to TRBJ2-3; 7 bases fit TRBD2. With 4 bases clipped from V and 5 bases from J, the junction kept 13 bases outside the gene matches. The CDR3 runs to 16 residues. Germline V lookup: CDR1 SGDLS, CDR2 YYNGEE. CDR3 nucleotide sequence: TGTGCCAGCAGCAAGAGGTACGGGGGGTCGGGAGATACGCAGTATTTT. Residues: CASSKRYGGSGDTQYF.

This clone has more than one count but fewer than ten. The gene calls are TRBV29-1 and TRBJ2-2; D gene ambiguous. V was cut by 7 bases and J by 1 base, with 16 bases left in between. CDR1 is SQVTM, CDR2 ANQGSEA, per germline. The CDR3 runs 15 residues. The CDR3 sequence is CSGMATPGNTGELFF. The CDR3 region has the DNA TGCAGCGGAATGGCCACCCCAGGGAACACCGGGGAGCTGTTTTTT.

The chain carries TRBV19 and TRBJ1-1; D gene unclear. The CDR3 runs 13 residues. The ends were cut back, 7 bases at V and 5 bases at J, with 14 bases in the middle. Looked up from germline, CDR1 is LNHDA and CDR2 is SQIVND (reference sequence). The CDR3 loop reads CASTYPRGTEAFF. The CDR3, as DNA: TGTGCCAGTACCTACCCCCGGGGTACTGAAGCTTTCTTT.

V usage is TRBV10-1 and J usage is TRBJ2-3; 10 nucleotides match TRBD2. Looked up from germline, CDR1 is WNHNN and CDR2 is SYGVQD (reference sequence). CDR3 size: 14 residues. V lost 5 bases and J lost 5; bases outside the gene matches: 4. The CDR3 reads CASSSGGAGDTQYF. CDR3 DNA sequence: TGCGCCAGCAGTAGCGGGGGGGCCGGAGATACGCAGTATTTT.

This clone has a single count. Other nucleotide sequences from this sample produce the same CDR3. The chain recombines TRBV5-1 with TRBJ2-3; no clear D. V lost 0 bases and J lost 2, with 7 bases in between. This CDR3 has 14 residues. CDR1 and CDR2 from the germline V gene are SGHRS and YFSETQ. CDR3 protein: CASSLGLLTDTQYF. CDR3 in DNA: TGCGCCAGCAGCTTGGGACTTCTCACAGATACGCAGTATTTT. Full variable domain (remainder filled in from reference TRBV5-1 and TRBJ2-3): KAGVTQTPRYLIKTRGQQVTLSCSPISGHRSVSWYQQTPGQGLQFLFEYFSETQRNKGNFPGRFSGRQFSNSRSEMNVSTLELGDSALYLCASSLGLLTDTQYFGPGTRLTVL.

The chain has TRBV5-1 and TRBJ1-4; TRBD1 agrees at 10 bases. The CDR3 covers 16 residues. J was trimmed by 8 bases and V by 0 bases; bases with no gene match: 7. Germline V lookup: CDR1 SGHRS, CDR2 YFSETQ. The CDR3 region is CASSLAGGQGYEKLFF. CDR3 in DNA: TGCGCCAGCAGCTTGGCCGGGGGACAGGGGTACGAAAAACTGTTTTTT.

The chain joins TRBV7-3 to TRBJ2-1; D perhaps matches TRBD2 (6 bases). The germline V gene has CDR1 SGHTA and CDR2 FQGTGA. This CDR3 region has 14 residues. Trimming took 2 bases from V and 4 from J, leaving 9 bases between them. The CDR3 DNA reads TGTGCCAGCAGCTTAGGGCGGGAATACAATGAGCAGTTCTTC. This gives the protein CASSLGREYNEQFF.

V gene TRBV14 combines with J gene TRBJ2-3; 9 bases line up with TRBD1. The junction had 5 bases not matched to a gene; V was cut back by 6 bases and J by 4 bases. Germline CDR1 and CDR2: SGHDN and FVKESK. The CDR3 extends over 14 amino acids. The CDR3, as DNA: TGTGCCAGCAGTACAGGGGGCTTGGCAGATACGCAGTATTTT. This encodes CASSTGGLADTQYF.

In DNA, the CDR3 is TGTGCCAGCAGCCAAGGATTTGACAGGCGGCGAGAGACCCAGTACTTC. Protein product: CASSQGFDRRRETQYF. J is TRBJ2-5 and V is TRBV14, with D perhaps TRBD1 (6 bases). The CDR3 contains 16 residues. CDR1 is SGHDN, CDR2 FVKESK, per germline. Trimming cost V 1 base and J 4 bases, with 16 bases left between them.

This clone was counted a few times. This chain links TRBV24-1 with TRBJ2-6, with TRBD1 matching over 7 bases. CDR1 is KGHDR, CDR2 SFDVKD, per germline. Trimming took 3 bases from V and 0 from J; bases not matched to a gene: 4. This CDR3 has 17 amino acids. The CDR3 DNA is TGTGCCACCAGTGATATAACAGGGGACTCTGGGGCCAACGTCCTGACTTTC. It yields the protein CATSDITGDSGANVLTF.

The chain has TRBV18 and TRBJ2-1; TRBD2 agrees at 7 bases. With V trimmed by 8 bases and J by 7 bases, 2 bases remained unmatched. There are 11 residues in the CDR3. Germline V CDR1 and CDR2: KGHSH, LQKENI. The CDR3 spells CASREANEQFF. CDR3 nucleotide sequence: TGTGCCAGCCGGGAGGCAAATGAGCAGTTCTTC.

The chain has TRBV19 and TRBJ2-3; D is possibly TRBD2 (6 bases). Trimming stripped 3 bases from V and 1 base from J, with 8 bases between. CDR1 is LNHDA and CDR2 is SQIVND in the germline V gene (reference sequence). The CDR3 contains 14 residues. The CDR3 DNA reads TGTGCCAGTAGTATCCCGGGGGGCACAGATACGCAGTATTTT. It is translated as CASSIPGGTDTQYF.

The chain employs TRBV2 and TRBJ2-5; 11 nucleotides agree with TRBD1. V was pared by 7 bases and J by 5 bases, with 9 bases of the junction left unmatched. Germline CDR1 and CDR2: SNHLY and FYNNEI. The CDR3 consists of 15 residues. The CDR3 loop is CASISGQGAVETQYF. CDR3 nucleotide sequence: TGTGCCAGCATAAGTGGACAGGGGGCCGTTGAGACCCAGTACTTC.

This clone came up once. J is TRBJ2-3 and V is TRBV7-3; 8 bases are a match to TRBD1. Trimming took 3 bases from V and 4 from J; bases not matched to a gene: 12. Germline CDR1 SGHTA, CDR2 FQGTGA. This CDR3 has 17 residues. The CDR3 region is CASSLGRTGHRADTQYF. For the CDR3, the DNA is TGTGCCAGCAGCTTGGGGAGGACAGGGCATCGGGCAGATACGCAGTATTTT.

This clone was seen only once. The CDR3 region is CASSFRQGISYEQYF. The CDR3 nucleotides read TGTGCCAGCAGTTTTCGGCAGGGGATCTCCTACGAGCAGTACTTC. This rearrangement joins TRBV27 to TRBJ2-7, with D perhaps matching TRBD1 (6 bases). CDR3 length equals 15 residues. V was cut by 3 bases and J by 0 bases, with 12 bases left in between. The germline V gene has CDR1 MNHEY and CDR2 SMNVEV (reference sequence).

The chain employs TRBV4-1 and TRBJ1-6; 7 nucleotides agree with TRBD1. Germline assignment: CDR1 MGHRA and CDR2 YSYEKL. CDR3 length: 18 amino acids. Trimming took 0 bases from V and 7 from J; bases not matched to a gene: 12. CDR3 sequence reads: CASSQESFVDRENSPLHF. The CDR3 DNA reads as TGCGCCAGCAGCCAAGAGAGCTTCGTTGACAGGGAGAATTCACCCCTCCACTTT.

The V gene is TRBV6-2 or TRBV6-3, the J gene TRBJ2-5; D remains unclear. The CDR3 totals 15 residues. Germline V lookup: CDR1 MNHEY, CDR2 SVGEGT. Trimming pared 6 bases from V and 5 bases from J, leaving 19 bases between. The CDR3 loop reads CASSLRHGRLETQYF. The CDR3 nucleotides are TGTGCCAGCAGCCTTCGACACGGCAGGCTGGAGACCCAGTACTTC.

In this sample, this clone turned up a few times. Here the CDR3 DNA reads TGTGCCATCAGTGAGATGGACAGGGAAAATTCACCCCTCCACTTT. Amino acid sequence: CAISEMDRENSPLHF. The chain uses TRBV10-3 and TRBJ1-6, with 8 bases fitting TRBD1. V lost 2 bases to trimming and J lost 7 bases; unmatched junction nucleotides: 4. The length of the CDR3 is 15 residues. CDR1 ENHRY and CDR2 SYGVKD come from the germline V gene.

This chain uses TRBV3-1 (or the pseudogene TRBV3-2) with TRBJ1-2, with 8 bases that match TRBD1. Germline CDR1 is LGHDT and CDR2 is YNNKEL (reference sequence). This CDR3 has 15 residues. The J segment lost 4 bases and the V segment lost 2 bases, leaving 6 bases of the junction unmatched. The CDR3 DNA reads TGTGCCAGCAGCCAACCCGCTGGACAGGGCTATGGCTACACCTTC. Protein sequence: CASSQPAGQGYGYTF.

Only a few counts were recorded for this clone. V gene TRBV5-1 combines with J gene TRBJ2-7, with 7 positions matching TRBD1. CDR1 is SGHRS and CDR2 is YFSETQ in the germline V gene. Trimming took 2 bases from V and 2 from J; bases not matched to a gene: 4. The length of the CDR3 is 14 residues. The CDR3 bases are TGCGCCAGCAGCTTACAGGGGCCTACCTACGAGCAGTACTTC. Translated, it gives CASSLQGPTYEQYF.

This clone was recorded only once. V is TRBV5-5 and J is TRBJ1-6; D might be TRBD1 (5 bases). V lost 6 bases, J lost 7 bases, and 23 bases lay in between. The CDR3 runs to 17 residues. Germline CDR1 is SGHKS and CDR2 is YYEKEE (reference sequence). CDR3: CASTTLAGGSENSPLHF. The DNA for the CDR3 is TGTGCCAGCACTACCCTCGCCGGGGGGTCAGAGAATTCACCCCTCCACTTT. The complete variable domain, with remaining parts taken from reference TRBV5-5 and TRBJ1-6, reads DAGVTQSPTHLIKTRGQQVTLRCSPISGHKSVSWYQQVLGQGPQFIFQYYEKEERGRGNFPDRFSARQFPNYSSELNVNALLLGDSALYLCASTTLAGGSENSPLHFGNGTRLTVT.

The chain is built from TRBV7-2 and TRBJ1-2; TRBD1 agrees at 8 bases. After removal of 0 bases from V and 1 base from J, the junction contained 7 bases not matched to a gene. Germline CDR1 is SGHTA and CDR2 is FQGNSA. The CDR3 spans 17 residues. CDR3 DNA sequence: TGTGCCAGCAGCTTAGCAGCAGGGGGCGAGGGTAACTATGGCTACACCTTC. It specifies CASSLAAGGEGNYGYTF.

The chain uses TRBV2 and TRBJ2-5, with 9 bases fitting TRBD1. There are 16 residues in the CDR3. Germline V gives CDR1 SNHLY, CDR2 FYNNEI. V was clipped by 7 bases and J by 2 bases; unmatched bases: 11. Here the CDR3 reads CASNPVDRGGQETQYF. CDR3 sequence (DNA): TGTGCCAGCAACCCCGTGGACAGGGGAGGGCAAGAGACCCAGTACTTC.

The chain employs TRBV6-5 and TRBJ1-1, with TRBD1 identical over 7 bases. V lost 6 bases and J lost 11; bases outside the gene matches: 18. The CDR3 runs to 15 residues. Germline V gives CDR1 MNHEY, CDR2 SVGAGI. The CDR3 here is CASRLVYRGVEGAFF. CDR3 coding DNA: TGTGCCAGCAGGCTCGTTTACAGGGGTGTGGAGGGGGCTTTCTTT.

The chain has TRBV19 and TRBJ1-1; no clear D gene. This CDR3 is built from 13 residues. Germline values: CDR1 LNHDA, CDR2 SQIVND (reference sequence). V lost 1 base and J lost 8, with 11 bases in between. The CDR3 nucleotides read TGTGCCAGTAGTATAGTGGAAACGGAGGAAGCTTTCTTT. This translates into CASSIVETEEAFF. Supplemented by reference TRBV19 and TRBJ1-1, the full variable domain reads DGGITQSPKYLFRKEGQNVTLSCEQNLNHDAMYWYRQDPGQGLRLIYYSQIVNDFQKGDIAEGYSVSREKKESFPLTVTSAQKNPTAFYLCASSIVETEEAFFGQGTRLTVV.

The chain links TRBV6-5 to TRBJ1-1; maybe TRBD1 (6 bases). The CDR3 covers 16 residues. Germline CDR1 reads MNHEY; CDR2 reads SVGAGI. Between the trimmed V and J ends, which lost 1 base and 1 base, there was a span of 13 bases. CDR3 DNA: TGTGCCAGCAGTTACTTGTGGCAGGGGAGGAACACTGAAGCTTTCTTT. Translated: CASSYLWQGRNTEAFF.

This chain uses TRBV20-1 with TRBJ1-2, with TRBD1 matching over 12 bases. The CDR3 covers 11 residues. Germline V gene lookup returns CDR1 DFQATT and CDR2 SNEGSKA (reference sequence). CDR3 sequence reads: CRGQGAVGYTF. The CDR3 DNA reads TGCAGGGGACAGGGGGCAGTTGGCTACACCTTC.